The source of this T cell receptor (beta chain) is a study of cytomegalovirus exposure and HLA in healthy donors. The wider study: Researchers previously reported finding 90 million to 130 million unique TCR beta sequences from approximately 200 million T cells.

Trimming left V 3 bases short and J 6 bases short, with 16 bases between. The CDR3 length is 14 residues. Germline CDR1 is SGHTS and CDR2 is YDEGEE. The PCR ran on 60 Vbeta and 13 Jbeta primers. Assay: immunoSEQ multiplex PCR; the TCRdb copy retains only in-frame clones and omits some. This sample carries about 180,000 clones, 65% to 85% of them seen once, and the ten largest clones take 2% to 2.5%. This TCR derives from a man between 60 and 75 years old in good health and CMV-seronegative. The chain couples TRBV5-8 to TRBJ2-7; D gene ambiguous. Material: PBMCs. The CDR3 loop is CASSSLEEVREQYF. CDR3 DNA sequence: TGTGCCAGCAGCTCCTTAGAGGAAGTCCGCGAGCAGTACTTC.